This TCR beta chain was recorded in a study of CD8 T cells in ankylosing spondylitis. Study conclusions and caveats: One TCR beta motif, made up of several highly homologous variants, appeared characteristic of ankylosing spondylitis blood.

This clonotype was detected many times. Its antigen is unknown. Germline values: CDR1 SGHTA, CDR2 FQGNSA. J lost 3 bases, V lost 5 bases, and 8 bases had no gene match. The CDR3 covers 16 residues. MiXCR was run by TCRdb on the 5' RACE reads, yielding one entry per CDR3 protein. The sample consists of about 330,000 distinct CDR3 sequences, 8% of them appearing once. Sequencing was done on a sample of blood, either unsorted or a sorted T cell fraction (not recorded which). This receptor was obtained from a male donor with ankylosing spondylitis. V and J are TRBV7-2 and TRBJ1-5; 9 nucleotides align to TRBD1. CDR3: CASSHSGTGFNQPQHF. The DNA of the CDR3 is TGTGCCAGCAGCCACTCCGGGACAGGGTTCAATCAGCCCCAGCATTTT. Full variable domain (remainder filled in from reference TRBV7-2 and TRBJ1-5): GAGVSQSPSNKVTEKGKDVELRCDPISGHTALYWYRQSLGQGLEFLIYFQGNSAPDKSGLPSDRFSAERTGGSVSTLTIQRTQQEDSAVYLCASSHSGTGFNQPQHFGDGTRLSIL.